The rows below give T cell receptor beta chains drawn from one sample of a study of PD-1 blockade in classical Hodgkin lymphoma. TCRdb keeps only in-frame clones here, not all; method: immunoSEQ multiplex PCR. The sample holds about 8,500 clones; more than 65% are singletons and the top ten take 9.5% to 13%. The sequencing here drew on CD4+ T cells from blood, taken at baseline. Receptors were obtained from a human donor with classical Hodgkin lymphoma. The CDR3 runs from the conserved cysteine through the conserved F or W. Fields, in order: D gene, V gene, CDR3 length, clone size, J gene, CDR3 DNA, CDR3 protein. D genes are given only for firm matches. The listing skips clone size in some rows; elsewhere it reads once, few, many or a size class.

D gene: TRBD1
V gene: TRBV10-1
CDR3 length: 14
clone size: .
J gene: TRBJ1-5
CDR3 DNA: TGCGCCAGGGGGACAGTCTTACGGAATCAGCCCCAGCATTTT
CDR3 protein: CARGTVLRNQPQHF

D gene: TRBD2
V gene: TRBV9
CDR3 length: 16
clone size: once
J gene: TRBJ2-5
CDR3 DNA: TGTGCCAGCAGCGTAGCGGTAGCGGGGCTCCAAGAGACCCAGTACTTC
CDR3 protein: CASSVAVAGLQETQYF

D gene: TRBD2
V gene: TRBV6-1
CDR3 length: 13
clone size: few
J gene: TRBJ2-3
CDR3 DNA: TGTGCCAGCAGTGCAACACGACTAGCCACGCAGTATTTT
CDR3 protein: CASSATRLATQYF

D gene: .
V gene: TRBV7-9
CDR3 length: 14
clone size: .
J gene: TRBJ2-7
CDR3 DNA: TGTGCCAGCAGCCAGACCGGGAACTCCTACGAGCAGTACTTC
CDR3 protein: CASSQTGNSYEQYF

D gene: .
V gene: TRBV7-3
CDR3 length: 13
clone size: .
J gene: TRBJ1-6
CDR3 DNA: TGTGCCAGCAGCTCCACACAAAATTCACCCCTCCACTTT
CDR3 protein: CASSSTQNSPLHF

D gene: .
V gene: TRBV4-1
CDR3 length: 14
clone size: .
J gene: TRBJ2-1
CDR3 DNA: TGCGCCAGCAGCCAAGCCTCCACATCGGATGAGCAGTTCTTC
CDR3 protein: CASSQASTSDEQFF

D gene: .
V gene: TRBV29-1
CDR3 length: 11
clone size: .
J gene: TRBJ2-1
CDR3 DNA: TGCAGCGCGACCCCTGTCCATGAGCAGTTCTTC
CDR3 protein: CSATPVHEQFF

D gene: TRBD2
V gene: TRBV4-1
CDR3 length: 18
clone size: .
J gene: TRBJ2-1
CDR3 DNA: TGCGCCAGCAGCCAAGTTGACTTGGGACTAGCGGGATACAATGAGCAGTTCTTC
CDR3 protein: CASSQVDLGLAGYNEQFF

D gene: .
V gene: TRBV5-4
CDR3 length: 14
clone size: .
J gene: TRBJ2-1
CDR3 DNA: TGTGCCAGCAGCTTGAAACAGATGTACAATGAGCAGTTCTTC
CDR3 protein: CASSLKQMYNEQFF

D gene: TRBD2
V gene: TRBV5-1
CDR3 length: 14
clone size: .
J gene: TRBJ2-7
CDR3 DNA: TGCGCCAGCAGTCTGCGGGAGGGTTCCTACGAGCAGTACTTC
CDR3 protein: CASSLREGSYEQYF

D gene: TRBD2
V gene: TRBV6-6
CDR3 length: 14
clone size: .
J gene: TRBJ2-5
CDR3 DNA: TGTGCCAGCAGTTTAGGGACTAGTAAAGAGACCCAGTACTTC
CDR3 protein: CASSLGTSKETQYF

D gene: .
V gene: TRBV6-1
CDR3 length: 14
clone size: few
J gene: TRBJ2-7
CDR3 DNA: TGTGCCTCAAGGGGGAACAGGGTTGGTTACGAGCAGTACTTC
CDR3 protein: CASRGNRVGYEQYF

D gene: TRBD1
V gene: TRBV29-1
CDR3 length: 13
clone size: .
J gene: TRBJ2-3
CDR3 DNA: TGCAGCGTGGACAGGGACAGCACAGATACGCAGTATTTT
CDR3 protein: CSVDRDSTDTQYF

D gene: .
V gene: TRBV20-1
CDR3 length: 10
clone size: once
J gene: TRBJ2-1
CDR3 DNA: TGCAGTGCTAGAGGGGGTGAGCAGTTCTTC
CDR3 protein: CSARGGEQFF

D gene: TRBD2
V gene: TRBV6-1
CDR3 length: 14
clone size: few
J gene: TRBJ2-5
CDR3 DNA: TGTGCCCATTCCCATGGGGGGGAGGGGAAGACCCAGTACTTC
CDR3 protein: CAHSHGGEGKTQYF

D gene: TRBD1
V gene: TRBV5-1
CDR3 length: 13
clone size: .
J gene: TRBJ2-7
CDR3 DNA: TGCGCCAGCAAGGTGACAGGGGGCGACGAGCAGTACTTC
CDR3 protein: CASKVTGGDEQYF

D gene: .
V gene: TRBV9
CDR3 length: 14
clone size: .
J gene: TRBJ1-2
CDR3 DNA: TGTGCCAGCAGACAGGACAGCTTTAACTATGGCTACACCTTC
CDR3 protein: CASRQDSFNYGYTF

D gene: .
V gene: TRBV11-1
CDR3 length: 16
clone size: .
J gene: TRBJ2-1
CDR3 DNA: TGTGCCAGCAGCTTACAGCGGATCAGCTCCTACAATGAGCAGTTCTTC
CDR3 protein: CASSLQRISSYNEQFF

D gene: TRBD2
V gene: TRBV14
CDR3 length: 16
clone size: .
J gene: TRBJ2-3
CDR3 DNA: TGTGCCAGCAGCCAAGAACGACTAGCGGGAGCAGATACGCAGTATTTT
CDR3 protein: CASSQERLAGADTQYF

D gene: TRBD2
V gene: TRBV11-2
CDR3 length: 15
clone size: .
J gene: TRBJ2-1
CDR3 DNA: TGTGCCAGCAGCCTCTCGGGACTAGCCGGCAATGAGCAGTTCTTC
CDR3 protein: CASSLSGLAGNEQFF

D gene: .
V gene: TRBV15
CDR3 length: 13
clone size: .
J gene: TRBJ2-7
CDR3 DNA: TGTGCCACCAGCAGAGATCACGGGGGAGAGCAGTACTTC
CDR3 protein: CATSRDHGGEQYF

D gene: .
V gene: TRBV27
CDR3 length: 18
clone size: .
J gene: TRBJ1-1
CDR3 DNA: TGTGCCAGCACCCTTTCTGTCATACTGACCCCTTACGACACTGAAGCTTTCTTT
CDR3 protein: CASTLSVILTPYDTEAFF

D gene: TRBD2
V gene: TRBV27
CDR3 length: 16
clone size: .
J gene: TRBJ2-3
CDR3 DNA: TGTGCCAGCAGTTTAAGGGGGACTAGCGGCACAGATACGCAGTATTTT
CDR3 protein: CASSLRGTSGTDTQYF

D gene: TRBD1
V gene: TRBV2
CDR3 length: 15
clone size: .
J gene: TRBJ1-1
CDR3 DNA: TGTGCCAGCGGACCCCCGCGGACAGGGATTGACAAAGCTTTCTTT
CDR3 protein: CASGPPRTGIDKAFF

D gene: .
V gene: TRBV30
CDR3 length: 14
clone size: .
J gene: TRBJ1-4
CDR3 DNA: TGTGCCTGGGGCTACGTAGGAGGCGGTGAAAAACTGTTTTTT
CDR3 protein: CAWGYVGGGEKLFF

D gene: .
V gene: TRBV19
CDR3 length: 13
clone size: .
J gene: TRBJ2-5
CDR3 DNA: TGTGCCAGTAGTATAGCCCTAGGTGGGACCCAGTACTTC
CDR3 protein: CASSIALGGTQYF

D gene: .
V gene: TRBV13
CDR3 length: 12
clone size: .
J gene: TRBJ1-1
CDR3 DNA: TGTGCCAGCAGCATACCCAGGGGTGAAGCTTTCTTT
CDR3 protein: CASSIPRGEAFF

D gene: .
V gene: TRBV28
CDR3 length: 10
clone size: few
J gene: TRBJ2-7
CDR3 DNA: TGTGCCGCCGGGGGCTACGAGCAGTACTTC
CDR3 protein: CAAGGYEQYF

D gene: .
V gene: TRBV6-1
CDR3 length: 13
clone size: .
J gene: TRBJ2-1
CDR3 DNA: TGTGCCAGCAGTGAAGAACTAGGCGATGAGCAGTTCTTC
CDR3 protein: CASSEELGDEQFF

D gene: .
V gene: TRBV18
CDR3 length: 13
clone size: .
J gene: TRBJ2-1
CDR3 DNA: TGTGCCAGCTCAGGGCAGGCGCACAATGAGCAGTTCTTC
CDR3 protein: CASSGQAHNEQFF

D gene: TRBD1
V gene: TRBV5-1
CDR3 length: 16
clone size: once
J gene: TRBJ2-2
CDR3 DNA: TGCGCCAGCAGCTTGGAAACAGGGGTTGGGACCGGGGAGCTGTTTTTT
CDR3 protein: CASSLETGVGTGELFF

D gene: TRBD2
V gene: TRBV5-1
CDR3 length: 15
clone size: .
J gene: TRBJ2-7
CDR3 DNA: TGCGCCAGCAGCTTGGTGGCTAGCGGGAGTGGAGAGCAGTACTTC
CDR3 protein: CASSLVASGSGEQYF

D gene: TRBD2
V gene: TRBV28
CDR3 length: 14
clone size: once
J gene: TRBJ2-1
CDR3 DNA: TGTGCCAGCAGTTTAGTGCTAGCGGCATCCGAGCAGTTCTTC
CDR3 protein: CASSLVLAASEQFF

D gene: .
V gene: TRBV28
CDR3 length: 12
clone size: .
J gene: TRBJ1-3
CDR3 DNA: TGTGCTTCCGGTTTCTCTGGAAACACCATATATTTT
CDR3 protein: CASGFSGNTIYF

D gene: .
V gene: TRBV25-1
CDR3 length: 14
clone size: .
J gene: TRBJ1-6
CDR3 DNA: TGTGCCAGCACCTTCTCGGGGGGCCATTCACCCCTCCACTTT
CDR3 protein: CASTFSGGHSPLHF

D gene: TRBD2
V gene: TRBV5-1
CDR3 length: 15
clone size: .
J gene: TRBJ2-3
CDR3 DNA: TGCGCCAGCAGATTTGTAGCGGGAGGGCCAGATACGCAGTATTTT
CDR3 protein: CASRFVAGGPDTQYF

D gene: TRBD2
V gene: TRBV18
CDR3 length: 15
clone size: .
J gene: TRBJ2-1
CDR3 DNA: TGTGCCAGCTCACCCACCGGGACTAGCGGCAATGAGCAGTTCTTC
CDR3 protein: CASSPTGTSGNEQFF

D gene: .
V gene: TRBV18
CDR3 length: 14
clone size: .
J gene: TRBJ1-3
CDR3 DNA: TGTGCCAGCTCACTCGGACAGCCTGGAAACACCATATATTTT
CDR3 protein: CASSLGQPGNTIYF

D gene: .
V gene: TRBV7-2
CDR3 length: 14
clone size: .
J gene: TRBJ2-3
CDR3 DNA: TGTGCCAGCGGTGAAGGGAGCGGCAGGGATACGCAGTATTTT
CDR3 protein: CASGEGSGRDTQYF

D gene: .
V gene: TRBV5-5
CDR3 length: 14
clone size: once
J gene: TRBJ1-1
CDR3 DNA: TGTGCCAGCAGTCTCGGAGGGCAGTATAGACAAGCTTTCTTT
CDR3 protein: CASSLGGQYRQAFF

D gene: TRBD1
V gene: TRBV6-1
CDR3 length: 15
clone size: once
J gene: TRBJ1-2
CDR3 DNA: TGTGCCAGCAGTGATGGACAGGGGGTTAACTATGGCTACACCTTC
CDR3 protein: CASSDGQGVNYGYTF